A single sample gave rise to the 2 T cell receptor beta chains below, sequenced in a study of T cells after yellow fever vaccination. TCRdb called the 5' RACE reads again in MiXCR, with one record for every CDR3 protein. The table has 25,000 to 30,000 distinct CDR3 sequences, 4.5% to 7% seen once. Sequences were derived from PBMCs, either bulk or a sorted T-cell subset (CD4+, CD8+, memory, or dextramer-sorted; not recorded which), sampled 15 days after the yellow fever booster vaccination. These receptors were collected from a young man who received the YFV17D yellow fever vaccine.

In this sample, this clonotype turned up many times. V and J are TRBV7-2 and TRBJ2-5, with D unresolved. The length of the CDR3 is 15 residues. Trimming left V 1 base short and J 5 bases short, with 14 bases between. The V gene's germline CDR1 is SGHTA and CDR2 FQGNSA. The CDR3 DNA sequence: TGTGCCAGCAGCTTAGTCGTCAGTGGGCCGGAGACCCAGTACTTC. Translation: CASSLVVSGPETQYF.

The sample holds many counts of this clonotype. The chain combines TRBV12-3 or TRBV12-4 with TRBJ2-1; unclear D gene. V lost 3 bases and J 4 bases, leaving 10 bases between the germline ends. CDR3 size: 14 residues. CDR3 DNA: TGTGCCAGCAGTTTGTTGCTAGGTTACAATGAGCAGTTCTTC. Its translation is CASSLLLGYNEQFF.